This is a list of T cell receptor beta chains from one sample in a study of CD8 T cells in ankylosing spondylitis. TCRdb passed the 5' RACE reads through MiXCR, listing each CDR3 protein once. The sample contains a few hundred thousand distinct CDR3 sequences, about a fifth of which appear only once. Sequences were obtained from blood, either unsorted or a sorted T cell fraction (not recorded which). Every receptor here comes from a male donor with ankylosing spondylitis. The CDR3 runs from the conserved cysteine through the conserved F or W. Each record gives: J gene, V gene, D gene, clone size, CDR3 protein, CDR3 DNA. D genes are given only for firm matches. Where a row states a size, it is once, few, many or the class of an expanded clone; other rows omit it.

>TRBJ2-7|TRBV20-1|-|many
CSASGESYEQYF
TGCAGTGCTAGCGGAGAAAGCTACGAGCAGTACTTC
>TRBJ1-6|TRBV6-1|TRBD1|-
CASIQTGVSINSPLHF
TGTGCCAGCATCCAGACAGGGGTATCGATAAATTCACCCCTCCACTTT
>TRBJ2-5|TRBV5-1|-|-
CASSPGRAQETQYF
TGCGCCAGCAGCCCCGGCAGAGCACAAGAGACCCAGTACTTC
>TRBJ2-7|TRBV14|-|few
CASSQTRQSYEQYF
TGTGCCAGCAGCCAAACTCGACAATCCTACGAGCAGTACTTC
>TRBJ2-1|TRBV5-6|-|many
CASSFWAGNMIQQFF
TGTGCCAGCAGCTTTTGGGCAGGGAATATGATTCAGCAGTTCTTC
>TRBJ2-5|TRBV4-2|TRBD2|-
CASSRGTSGRPGGDETQYF
TGTGCCAGCAGCCGAGGGACTAGCGGGAGGCCCGGGGGGGATGAGACCCAGTACTTC
>TRBJ1-1|TRBV12-3/TRBV12-4|-|few
CASSLAGFRDGRTEAFF
TGTGCCAGCAGTTTAGCGGGGTTTAGGGACGGTCGGACTGAAGCTTTCTTT
>TRBJ1-5|TRBV10-3|-|few
CAISELGLSANQPQHF
TGTGCCATCAGTGAGCTGGGGCTATCGGCCAATCAGCCCCAGCATTTT
>TRBJ2-3|TRBV5-1|TRBD2|few
CASSPGLAVFTDTQYF
TGCGCCAGCAGCCCGGGACTAGCGGTTTTCACAGATACGCAGTATTTT
>TRBJ2-1|TRBV20-1|TRBD2|-
CSARDHRTSGNEQFF
TGCAGTGCTAGAGATCACAGGACTAGCGGCAATGAGCAGTTCTTC
>TRBJ2-3|TRBV5-5|-|few
CASSFEGTDTQYF
TGTGCCAGCAGCTTTGAAGGCACAGATACGCAGTATTTT
>TRBJ2-1|TRBV5-1|TRBD2|few
CASSLASGMLSSYNEQFF
TGCGCCAGCAGCTTGGCTAGCGGGATGCTCAGCTCCTACAATGAGCAGTTCTTC
>TRBJ1-5|TRBV12-3/TRBV12-4|TRBD1|many
CASSVQGGNQPQHF
TGTGCCAGCAGCGTTCAGGGGGGCAATCAGCCCCAGCATTTT
>TRBJ2-5|TRBV3-1|-|-
CASSQAGTQETQYF
TGTGCCAGCAGCCAGGCCGGGACCCAAGAGACCCAGTACTTC